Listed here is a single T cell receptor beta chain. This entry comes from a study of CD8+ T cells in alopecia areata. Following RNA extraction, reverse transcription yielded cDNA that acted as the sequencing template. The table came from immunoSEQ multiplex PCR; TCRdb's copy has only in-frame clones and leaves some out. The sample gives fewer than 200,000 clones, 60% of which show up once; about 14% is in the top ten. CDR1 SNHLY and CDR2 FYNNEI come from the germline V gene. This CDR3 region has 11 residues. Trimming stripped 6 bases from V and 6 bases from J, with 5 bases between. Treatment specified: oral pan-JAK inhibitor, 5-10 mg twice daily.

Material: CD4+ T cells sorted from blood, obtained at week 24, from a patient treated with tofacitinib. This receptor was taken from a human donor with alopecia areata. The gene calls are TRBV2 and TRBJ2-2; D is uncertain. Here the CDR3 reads CASRYSGELFF. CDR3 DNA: TGTGCCAGCAGATACTCCGGGGAGCTGTTTTTT.